These 8 T cell receptor beta chains were sequenced from one sample in a study of blood T cells in healthy people across ages. Alongside a J-beta primer mix, a sample-barcoded 5' primer served in a second PCR lasting 7 to 11 cycles. TCRdb independently ran MiXCR on the 5' RACE reads; one entry per CDR3 protein. The sample includes some 780,000 distinct CDR3 sequences, just over 55% of them seen just once. Sample: blood. These receptors all come from a man aged 35 to 55 in good health.

The chain carries TRBV28 and TRBJ1-1; 9 nucleotides align to TRBD1. V dropped 4 bases and J dropped 0; count of bases not matched to a gene: 12. The CDR3 has 18 residues. Looked up from germline, CDR1 is MDHEN and CDR2 is SYDVKM. As DNA, the CDR3 is TGTGCCAGCAGTTCCGCCGGGACAGGGAGTCGAGTGAACACTGAAGCTTTCTTT. This sequence encodes CASSSAGTGSRVNTEAFF. The variable domain in full, with the rest retrieved from reference TRBV28 and TRBJ1-1, is DVKVTQSSRYLVKRTGEKVFLECVQDMDHENMFWYRQDPGLGLRLIYFSYDVKMKEKGDIPEGYSVSREKKERFSLILESASTNQTSMYLCASSSAGTGSRVNTEAFFGQGTRLTVV.

This sequence joins TRBV29-1 and TRBJ1-5; perhaps TRBD1 as D (6 bases). Deletions cut 2 bases from V and 7 bases from J, with 18 bases between. The CDR3 contains 15 residues. From germline, CDR1 is SQVTM and CDR2 ANQGSEA. This chain's CDR3 is CSVELAAGAGQPQHF. CDR3 nucleotide sequence: TGCAGCGTTGAATTGGCGGCAGGGGCCGGGCAGCCCCAGCATTTT.

As regards this clonotype: It may be a read error: a sequence one base away is much more abundant. The chain recombines TRBV28 with TRBJ2-5; TRBD2 agrees at 11 bases. The junction had 9 bases not matched to a gene; V was cut back by 5 bases and J by 1 base. The CDR3 consists of 17 residues. The germline V gene has CDR1 MDHEN and CDR2 SYDVKM. CDR3 in amino acids: CASSKLAGVFGQETQYF. DNA of the CDR3: TGTGCCAGCAGTAAACTAGCGGGAGTGTTTGGCCAAGAGACCCAGTACTTC.

This clonotype has only one observation. The chain links TRBV4-2 to TRBJ1-2, with TRBD1 matching over 8 bases. Germline V gene sequence: CDR1 LGHNA, CDR2 YNFKEQ. This CDR3 has 17 amino acids. V shed 2 bases, J shed 4 bases, and the junction held 12 bases outside the gene matches. For the CDR3, the DNA is TGTGCCAGCAGCCAATATCAGGGGGCTAAGGAATCCTATGGCTACACCTTC. Translation: CASSQYQGAKESYGYTF.

This clonotype has at least ten counts. This chain connects TRBV4-2 to TRBJ1-1; the D gene is possibly TRBD1 (6 bases). The CDR3 extends over 17 amino acids. Trimming stripped 0 bases from V and 4 bases from J, with 18 bases between. The germline V gene has CDR1 LGHNA and CDR2 YNFKEQ. The CDR3 spells CASSQEGDNLPGTEAFF. Written as DNA, the CDR3 is TGTGCCAGCAGCCAAGAAGGGGACAACCTACCGGGCACTGAAGCTTTCTTT.

This chain uses TRBV28 with TRBJ2-3, with D tentatively TRBD2 (6 bases). Germline CDR1 reads MDHEN; CDR2 reads SYDVKM. This CDR3 is 12 amino acids long. The V end was cut by 3 bases, the J end by 9 bases, with 10 bases between. The CDR3 loop is CASSLEGLTQYF. The CDR3 coding sequence is TGTGCCAGCAGTTTGGAGGGTTTGACGCAGTATTTT.

CDR3 sequence: CASSLVLAGGLDTQYF. The CDR3 region has the DNA TGTGCCAGCAGCTTGGTCCTAGCGGGGGGGCTAGATACGCAGTATTTT. This chain uses TRBV5-6 with TRBJ2-3, with 12 nucleotides matching TRBD2. This CDR3 has 16 amino acids. Trimming cost V 0 bases and J 5 bases; bases outside gene matches: 4. In germline, CDR1 is SGHDT, CDR2 YYEEEE. The whole variable domain, filled in from reference TRBV5-6 and TRBJ2-3, reads DAGVTQSPTHLIKTRGQQVTLRCSPKSGHDTVSWYQQALGQGPQFIFQYYEEEERQRGNFPDRFSGHQFPNYSSELNVNALLLGDSALYLCASSLVLAGGLDTQYFGPGTRLTVL.

This clonotype was picked up a small number of times. This chain joins TRBV14 and TRBJ2-1; D may be TRBD1 (5 bases). Trimming stripped 8 bases from V and 7 bases from J, with 15 bases between. Germline loops: CDR1 SGHDN, CDR2 FVKESK. The CDR3 loop spans 13 amino acids. The CDR3 sequence is CASSQGLANEQFF. As DNA, the CDR3 is TGTGCCAGCTCCCAGGGATTAGCTAATGAGCAGTTCTTC.